What follows is one T cell receptor (beta chain) and its context. Its antigen remains unknown. The sample holds other DNA sequences that translate to the same CDR3. These data belong to a study of cytomegalovirus exposure and HLA in healthy donors. Study outcomes and limitations: Another analysis was done later, and it associated around 17,000 TCR beta sequences with HLA alleles at 0.05 false discovery rate.

In germline, CDR1 is SEHNR, CDR2 FQNEAQ (reference sequence). The junction had 14 bases not matched to a gene; V was cut back by 5 bases and J by 5 bases. This CDR3 comprises 17 residues. The PCR had 60 Vbeta and 13 Jbeta primers. Here immunoSEQ multiplex PCR was the method, and the copy in TCRdb shows in-frame clones only, minus some. The table shows about 220,000 clones, with roughly 75% occurring only once. The TCR was taken from a woman in her 30s in good health and CMV-seronegative. The J gene is TRBJ1-2, the V gene TRBV7-9, with 10 bases matching TRBD1. Sequencing was performed on PBMCs. The chain's CDR3 is CASSTSGTGAPWYGYTF. CDR3 in DNA: TGTGCCAGCAGCACTTCCGGGACAGGGGCGCCCTGGTATGGCTACACCTTC.